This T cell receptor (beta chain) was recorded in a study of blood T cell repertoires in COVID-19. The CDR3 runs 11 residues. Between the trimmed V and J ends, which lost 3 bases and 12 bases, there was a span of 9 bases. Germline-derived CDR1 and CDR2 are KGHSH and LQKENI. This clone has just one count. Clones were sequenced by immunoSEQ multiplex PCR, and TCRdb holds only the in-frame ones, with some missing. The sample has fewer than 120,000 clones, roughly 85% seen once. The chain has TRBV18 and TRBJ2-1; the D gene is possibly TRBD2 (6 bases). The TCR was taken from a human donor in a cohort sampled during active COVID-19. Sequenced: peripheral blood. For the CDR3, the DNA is TGTGCCAGCTCACCCTCGGGAGTGCAGTTCTTC. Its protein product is CASSPSGVQFF.